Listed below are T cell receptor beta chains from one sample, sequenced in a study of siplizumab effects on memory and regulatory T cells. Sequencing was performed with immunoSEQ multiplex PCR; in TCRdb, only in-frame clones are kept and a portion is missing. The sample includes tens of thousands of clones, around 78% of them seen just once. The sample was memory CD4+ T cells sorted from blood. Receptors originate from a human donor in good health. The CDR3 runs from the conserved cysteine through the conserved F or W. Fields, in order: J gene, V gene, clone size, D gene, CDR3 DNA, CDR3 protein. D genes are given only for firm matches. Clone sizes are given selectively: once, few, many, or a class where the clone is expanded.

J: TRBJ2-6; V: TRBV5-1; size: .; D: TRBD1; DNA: TGCGCCAGCAGCCTGGACAGGGCGAGGTCTGGGGCCAACGTCCTGACTTTC; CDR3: CASSLDRARSGANVLTF
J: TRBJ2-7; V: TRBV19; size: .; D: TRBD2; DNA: TGTGCCAGTAGGAGGGAAGCGGTAGCGGGAGCGACCACCTACGAGCAGTACTTC; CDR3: CASRREAVAGATTYEQYF
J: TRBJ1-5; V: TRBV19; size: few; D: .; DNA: TGTGCCAGTAGTGTAAGGGGTGAAAATCAGCCCCAGCATTTT; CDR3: CASSVRGENQPQHF
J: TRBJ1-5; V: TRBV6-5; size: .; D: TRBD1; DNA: TGTGCCAGCAGCTTACAGGGGGGTAATCAGCCCCAGCATTTT; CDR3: CASSLQGGNQPQHF
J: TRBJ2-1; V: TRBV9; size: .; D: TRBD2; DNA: TGTGCCAGCAGCGTACGACTAGCGGGCTACAATGAGCAGTTCTTC; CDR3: CASSVRLAGYNEQFF
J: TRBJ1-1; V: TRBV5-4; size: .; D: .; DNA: TGTGCCAGCAGCTCTGTGGGACGCGCGAACACTGAAGCTTTCTTT; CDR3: CASSSVGRANTEAFF
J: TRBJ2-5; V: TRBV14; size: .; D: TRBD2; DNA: TGTGCCAGCAGCCTCTGGACTAGCGGGAGAGGTGAAGAGACCCAGTACTTC; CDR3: CASSLWTSGRGEETQYF
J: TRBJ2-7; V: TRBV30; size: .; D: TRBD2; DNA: TGTGCCTGGAGAACCGGATCTAGCGGGAGAAGGTACGAGCAGTACTTC; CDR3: CAWRTGSSGRRYEQYF
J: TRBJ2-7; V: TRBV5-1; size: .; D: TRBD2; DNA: TGCGCCAGCAGCTTGACTAGCGTAACGTACGAGCAGTACTTC; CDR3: CASSLTSVTYEQYF
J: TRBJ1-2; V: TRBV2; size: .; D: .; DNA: TGTGCCAGCAGTGCCTCGAGTGGCGCGGGCTACACCTTC; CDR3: CASSASSGAGYTF
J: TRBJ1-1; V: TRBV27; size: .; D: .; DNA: TGTGCCAGCAGTTTATCCCCGGGAATGAACACTGAAGCTTTCTTT; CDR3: CASSLSPGMNTEAFF